This TCR beta chain was recovered during a study of OX40 agonist ivuxolimab in advanced cancers. As for the study in general: Recorded diagnoses for dose-escalation patients were hepatocellular carcinoma, melanoma, renal cell or head and neck cancer.

The germline gives CDR1 SQVTM, CDR2 ANQGSEA. Trimming took 6 bases from V and 11 from J, leaving 22 bases between them. This CDR3 has 13 amino acids. Overall study findings and caveats: What antigens the expanded peripheral T cells recognized was never established.

In regard to this clone: Its antigen is still unknown.

Clones were read by immunoSEQ multiplex PCR, and TCRdb kept only the in-frame ones, dropping some. The sample comprises about 49,000 clones, roughly 85% of which are singletons, and about a fifth rests with the top ten. The sequence came from an adult with an advanced solid tumor such as melanoma, head and neck, liver or kidney cancer. Here the sequenced sample was CD4+ or CD8+ T cells sorted from blood, taken in a trial of the OX40 agonist ivuxolimab. This chain joins TRBV29-1 and TRBJ1-1; D may be TRBD1 (5 bases). CDR3 nucleotides: TGCAGCGTCGTGGTGGGCCGACTGGAGGGGGCTTTCTTT. Residues: CSVVVGRLEGAFF.